This TCR beta chain was recorded in a study of beta chain features in type 1 diabetes. Expressed TCRB transcripts were sequenced because the isolated RNA had all been reverse transcribed beforehand. Clones were sequenced by immunoSEQ multiplex PCR, and TCRdb holds only the in-frame ones, with some missing. The table shows some 270,000 clones, with roughly a tenth occurring only once. This clone was seen more than once but under ten times. What it binds is not known. Via the markers CD45RO/CCR7/CD25/CD127/CD95/CD27, stem cell-like memory, regulatory, central memory and naive CD4+ cells were sorted. Whole-study results and caveats: The naive, central memory and Treg TCRB repertoires showed an apparent similarity that was greater among patients than among healthy donors. Cells expressing TCR highly could be over-represented by cDNA sequencing. Shorter TCRB CDR3s, moderately but significantly so, were found in Type 1 diabetes patients in all four CD4+ subsets.

J gave up 3 bases and V 4 bases, and 3 bases lay outside the gene matches. The CDR3 has 14 residues. Per germline, CDR1 SGHRS and CDR2 YFSETQ. This receptor was taken from a young man with type 1 diabetes. Sequenced: naive CD4+ T cells from blood. V and J are TRBV5-1 and TRBJ2-5; 10 bases are shared with TRBD1. The CDR3 sequence: CASSRGTGEETQYF. CDR3 sequence (DNA): TGCGCCAGCAGCAGAGGGACAGGGGAAGAGACCCAGTACTTC.